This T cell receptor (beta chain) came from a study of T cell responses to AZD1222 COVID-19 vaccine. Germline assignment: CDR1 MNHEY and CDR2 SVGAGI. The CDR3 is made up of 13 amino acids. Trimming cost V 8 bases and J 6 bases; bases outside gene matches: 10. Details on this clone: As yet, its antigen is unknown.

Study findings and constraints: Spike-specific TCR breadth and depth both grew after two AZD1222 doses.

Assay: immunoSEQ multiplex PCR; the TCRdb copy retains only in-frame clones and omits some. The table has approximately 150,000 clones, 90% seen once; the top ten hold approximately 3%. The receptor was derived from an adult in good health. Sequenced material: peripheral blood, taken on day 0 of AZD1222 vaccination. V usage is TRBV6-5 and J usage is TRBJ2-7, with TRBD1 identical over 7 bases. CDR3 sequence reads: CASRDRVSSEQYF. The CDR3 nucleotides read TGTGCCAGCCGAGACAGGGTTAGTTCCGAGCAGTACTTC.